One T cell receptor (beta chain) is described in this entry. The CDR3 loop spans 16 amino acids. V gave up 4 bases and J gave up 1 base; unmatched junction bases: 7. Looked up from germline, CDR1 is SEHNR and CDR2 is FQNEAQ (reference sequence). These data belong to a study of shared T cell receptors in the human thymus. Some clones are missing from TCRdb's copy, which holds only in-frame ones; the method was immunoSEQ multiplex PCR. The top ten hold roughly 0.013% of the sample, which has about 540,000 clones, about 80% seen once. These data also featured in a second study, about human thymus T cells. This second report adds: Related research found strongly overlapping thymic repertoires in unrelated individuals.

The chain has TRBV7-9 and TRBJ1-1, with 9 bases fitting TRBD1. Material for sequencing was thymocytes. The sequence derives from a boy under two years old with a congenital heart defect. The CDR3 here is CASSCPGGQGNTEAFF. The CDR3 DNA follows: TGTGCCAGCAGCTGCCCGGGGGGACAGGGGAACACTGAAGCTTTCTTT.